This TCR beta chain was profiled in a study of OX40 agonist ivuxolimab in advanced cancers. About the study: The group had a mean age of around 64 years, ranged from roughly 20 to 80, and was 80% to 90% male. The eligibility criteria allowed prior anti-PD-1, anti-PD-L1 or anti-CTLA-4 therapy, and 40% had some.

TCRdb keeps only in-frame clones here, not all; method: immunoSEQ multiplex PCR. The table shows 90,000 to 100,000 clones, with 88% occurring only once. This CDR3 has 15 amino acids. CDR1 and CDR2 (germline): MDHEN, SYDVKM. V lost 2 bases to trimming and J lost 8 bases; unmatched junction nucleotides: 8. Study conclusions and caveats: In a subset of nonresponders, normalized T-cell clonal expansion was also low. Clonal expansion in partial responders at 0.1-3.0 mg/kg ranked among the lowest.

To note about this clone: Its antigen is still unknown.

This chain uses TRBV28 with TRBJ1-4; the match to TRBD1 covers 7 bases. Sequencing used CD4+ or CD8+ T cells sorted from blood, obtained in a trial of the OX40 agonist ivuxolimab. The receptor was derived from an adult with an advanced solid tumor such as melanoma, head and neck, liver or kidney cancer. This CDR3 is CASSLGVRGREKLFF. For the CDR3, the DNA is TGTGCCAGCAGTTTAGGGGTCAGGGGGAGGGAAAAACTGTTTTTT.